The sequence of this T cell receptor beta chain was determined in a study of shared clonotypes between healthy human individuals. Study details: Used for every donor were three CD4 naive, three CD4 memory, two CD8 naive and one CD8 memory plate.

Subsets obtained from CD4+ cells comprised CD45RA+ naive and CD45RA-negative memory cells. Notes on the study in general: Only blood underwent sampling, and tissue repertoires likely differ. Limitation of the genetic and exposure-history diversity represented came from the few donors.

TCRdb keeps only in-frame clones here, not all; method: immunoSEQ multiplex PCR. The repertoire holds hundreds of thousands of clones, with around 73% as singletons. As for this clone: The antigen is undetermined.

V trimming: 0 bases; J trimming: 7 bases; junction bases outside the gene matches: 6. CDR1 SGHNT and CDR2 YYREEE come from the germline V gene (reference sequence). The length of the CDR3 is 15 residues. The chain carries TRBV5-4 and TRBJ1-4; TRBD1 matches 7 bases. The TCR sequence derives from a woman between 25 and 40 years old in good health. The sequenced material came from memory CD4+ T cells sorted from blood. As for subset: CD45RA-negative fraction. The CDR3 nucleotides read TGTGCCAGCAGCTTGGGGTTGGGGACAGCTGAAAAACTGTTTTTT. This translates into CASSLGLGTAEKLFF.